This T cell receptor (beta chain) was identified during a study of graft-versus-host responses after intestinal transplantation. Whole-study context: Anti-thymocyte globulin induction preceded about 3 years of tacrolimus and steroid maintenance in all recipients. General study results and limits: GvH clones surfaced in recipient marrow, some emerging earlier in ileum or blood.

For this clone: The antigen is unknown.

Sequencing was performed with immunoSEQ multiplex PCR; in TCRdb, only in-frame clones are kept and a portion is missing. The table includes more than 80,000 clones, under 85% detected once. Germline CDR1 reads SNHLY; CDR2 reads FYNNEI. With V trimmed by 11 bases and J by 2 bases, 7 bases remained unmatched. CDR3 size: 14 residues. This sequence originates from a human donor who received an intestinal transplant. V is TRBV2 and J is TRBJ2-5; 11 bases line up with TRBD2. The specimen was unstimulated CD8+ T cells sorted from spleen or lymph node cells, collected before intestinal transplant. CDR3 sequence (DNA): TGTGCCGGACTGGGACTAGCGGAACAAGAGACCCAGTACTTC. This sequence encodes CAGLGLAEQETQYF.